The 13 T cell receptor beta chains given below trace back to one sample, sequenced in a study of beta chain features in type 1 diabetes. Their antigens are not known. Study-wide findings and caveats: In every one of the four CD4+ subsets, TCRB CDR3s were moderately but significantly shorter in Type 1 diabetes patients.

The whole isolated RNA underwent reverse transcription, so sequencing captured expressed TCRB transcripts. The assay was immunoSEQ multiplex PCR, and TCRdb's table has in-frame clones only and misses some. The data show 200,000 to 300,000 clones, approximately 20% seen once. The sequencing input was naive CD4+ T cells from blood. These receptors all stem from a woman in her thirties or forties with type 1 diabetes.

V is TRBV7-3 and J is TRBJ2-2; weak D call: TRBD1 (5 bases). This CDR3 contains 15 residues. V dropped 4 bases and J dropped 1 base, with 10 bases sitting between them. Germline lookup yields CDR1 SGHTA and CDR2 FQGTGA. As DNA, the CDR3 is TGTGCCAGCAGCTACGACAGAAAGAACACCGGGGAGCTGTTTTTT. Amino acids: CASSYDRKNTGELFF.

The sample holds a few counts of this clone. The V and J genes are TRBV16 and TRBJ2-5; possible D gene TRBD1, 6 bases. This CDR3 contains 13 residues. Trimming took off 2 bases at V and 5 bases at J, with 9 bases between the two ends. Per the germline V gene, CDR1 is KGHSY and CDR2 is FQNENV. CDR3 nucleotides: TGTGCCAGCAGCCAAACCAGGGGTGAGACCCAGTACTTC. This codes for CASSQTRGETQYF.

V usage is TRBV30 and J usage is TRBJ2-7; 7 bases line up with TRBD2. Germline V CDR1 and CDR2: GTSNPN, SVGIG (reference sequence). The length of the CDR3 is 15 residues. Unmatched junction bases numbered 10, after V lost 2 bases and J lost 3 bases. CDR3 residues: CAWSLNSGLFYEQYF. The DNA for the CDR3 is TGTGCCTGGAGTTTGAATAGCGGGTTATTCTACGAGCAGTACTTC.

The V and J genes are TRBV18 and TRBJ2-7; TRBD2 might be the D (5 bases). Trimming pared 2 bases from V and 7 bases from J, leaving 9 bases between. The CDR3 runs to 12 residues. Germline CDR1 is KGHSH and CDR2 is LQKENI. The CDR3 nucleotides are TGTGCCAGCTCACCAGCGGGTCTAGAGCAGTACTTC. Amino acids: CASSPAGLEQYF.

This chain links TRBV7-9 with TRBJ2-2; TRBD2 matches at 13 bases. The V gene end was trimmed by 6 bases and the J gene end by 1 base; junction bases not matched to a gene: 5. The CDR3 is 17 amino acids. Germline-derived CDR1 and CDR2 are SEHNR and FQNEAQ (reference sequence). CDR3 loop: CASSRTSGGLNTGELFF. CDR3 DNA: TGTGCCAGCAGTAGGACTAGCGGGGGACTGAACACCGGGGAGCTGTTTTTT. The full variable domain, rest sourced from reference TRBV7-9 and TRBJ2-2, is DTGVSQNPRHKITKRGQNVTFRCDPISEHNRLYWYRQTLGQGPEFLTYFQNEAQLEKSRLLSDRFSAERPKGSFSTLEIQRTEQGDSAMYLCASSRTSGGLNTGELFFGEGSRLTVL.

The rearrangement links TRBV18 to TRBJ2-1; 7 positions match TRBD2. The V gene's germline CDR1 is KGHSH and CDR2 LQKENI. CDR3 size: 16 residues. Trimming removed 3 bases from V and 6 bases from J; junction bases left unmatched: 11. The CDR3 reads CASSPSSGGGGNEQFF. CDR3 bases: TGTGCCAGCTCACCCTCCTCGGGCGGGGGAGGCAATGAGCAGTTCTTC.

The CDR3 DNA follows: TGTGCCAGCTCGCCCTCACTTAGCGGAGCACACAATGAGCAGTTCTTC. Amino acid sequence: CASSPSLSGAHNEQFF. V gene TRBV18 combines with J gene TRBJ2-1, with D possibly TRBD2 on 6 matching bases. This CDR3 spans 16 amino acids. Germline V CDR1 and CDR2: KGHSH, LQKENI. V was pared by 6 bases and J by 5 bases, with 20 bases between.

The table lists this clone with a few counts. DNA of the CDR3: TGTGCCACCAGCAGAGGACAGGGGACTTCGAACACTGAAGCTTTCTTT. Its translation: CATSRGQGTSNTEAFF. The V gene is TRBV15, the J gene TRBJ1-1, with 8 bases aligning to TRBD1. The germline V gene has CDR1 LNHNV and CDR2 YYDKDF (reference sequence). The CDR3 sequence is 16 residues long. With V trimmed by 1 base and J by 1 base, 5 bases remained unmatched.

In this sample, this clone turned up a few times. The sample holds other DNA sequences that translate to the same CDR3. The chain's CDR3 is CAWSARPGRSYNEQFF. Written as DNA, the CDR3 is TGTGCCTGGAGTGCCAGGCCAGGGCGGTCCTACAATGAGCAGTTCTTC. V gene TRBV30 combines with J gene TRBJ2-1; TRBD1 might be the D (5 bases). CDR1 is GTSNPN, CDR2 SVGIG, per germline (reference sequence). CDR3 length: 16 amino acids. V dropped 1 base and J dropped 1 base, with 14 bases sitting between them.

This clone was counted once. This chain joins TRBV18 and TRBJ1-2, with D unresolved. This CDR3 has 13 residues. V was shortened by 6 bases and J by 3 bases, with 11 bases between the two germline ends. Looked up from germline, CDR1 is KGHSH and CDR2 is LQKENI. The CDR3 loop reads CASSYSEDYGYTF. The CDR3 nucleotides read TGTGCCAGCTCGTATTCAGAGGACTATGGCTACACCTTC.

V gene TRBV28 combines with J gene TRBJ2-5; D is possibly TRBD1 (6 bases). The CDR3 loop spans 14 amino acids. The germline gives CDR1 MDHEN, CDR2 SYDVKM. Trimming took off 6 bases at V and 2 bases at J, with 13 bases between the two ends. The CDR3 region has the DNA TGTGCCAGCAGCAGGGGTGTGGGACAAGAGACCCAGTACTTC. Amino acids: CASSRGVGQETQYF.

The V gene is TRBV18, the J gene TRBJ2-3; D is undetermined. This CDR3 contains 13 residues. Germline V lookup: CDR1 KGHSH, CDR2 LQKENI. The germline V and J ends were trimmed by 1 base and 6 bases, with 8 bases remaining between them. The chain's CDR3 is CASSPHQSDTQYF. DNA of the CDR3: TGTGCCAGCTCACCACATCAGTCTGATACGCAGTATTTT.

The sample holds one count of this clone. V gene TRBV6-6 combines with J gene TRBJ1-5; maybe TRBD1 (5 bases). Germline V gene lookup returns CDR1 MNHNY and CDR2 SVGAGI (reference sequence). The V gene lost 7 bases and the J gene lost 1 base, with 17 bases spanning the gap. This CDR3 comprises 16 residues. Here the CDR3 reads CASTDHGGDSNQPQHF. For the CDR3, the DNA is TGTGCCAGCACCGACCATGGGGGGGACAGCAATCAGCCCCAGCATTTT.